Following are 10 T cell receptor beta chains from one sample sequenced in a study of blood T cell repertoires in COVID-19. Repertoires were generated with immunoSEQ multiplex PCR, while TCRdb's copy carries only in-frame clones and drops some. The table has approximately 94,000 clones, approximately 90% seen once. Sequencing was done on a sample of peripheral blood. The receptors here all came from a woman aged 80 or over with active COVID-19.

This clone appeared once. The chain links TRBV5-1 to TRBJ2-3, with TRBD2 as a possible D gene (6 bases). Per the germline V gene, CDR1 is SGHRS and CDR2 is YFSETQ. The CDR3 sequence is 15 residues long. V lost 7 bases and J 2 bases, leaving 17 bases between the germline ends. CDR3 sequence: CASCPGTASTDTQYF. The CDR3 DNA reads TGCGCCAGCTGTCCCGGGACTGCGTCCACAGATACGCAGTATTTT.

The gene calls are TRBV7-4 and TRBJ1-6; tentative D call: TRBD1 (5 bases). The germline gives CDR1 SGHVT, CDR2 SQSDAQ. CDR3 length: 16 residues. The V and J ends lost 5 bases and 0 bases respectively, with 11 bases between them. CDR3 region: CASSTLQDSYNSPLHF. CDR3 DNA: TGTGCCAGCAGCACCTTACAGGACTCCTATAATTCACCCCTCCACTTT. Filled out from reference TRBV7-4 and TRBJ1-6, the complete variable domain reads GAGVSQSPRYKVAKRGRDVALRCDSISGHVTLYWYRQTLGQGSEVLTYSQSDAQRDKSGRPSGRFSAERPERSVSTLKIQRTEQGDSAVYLCASSTLQDSYNSPLHFGNGTRLTVT.

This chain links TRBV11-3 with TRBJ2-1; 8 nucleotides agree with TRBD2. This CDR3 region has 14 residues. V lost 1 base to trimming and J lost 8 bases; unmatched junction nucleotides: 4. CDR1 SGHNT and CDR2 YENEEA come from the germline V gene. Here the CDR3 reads CASSLGLARDEQFF. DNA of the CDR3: TGTGCCAGCAGCTTAGGACTAGCGCGCGATGAGCAGTTCTTC.

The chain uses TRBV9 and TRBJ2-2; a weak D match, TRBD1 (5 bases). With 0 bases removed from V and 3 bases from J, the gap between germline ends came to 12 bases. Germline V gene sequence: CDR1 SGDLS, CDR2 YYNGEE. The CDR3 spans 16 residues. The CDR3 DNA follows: TGTGCCAGCAGCGTAGCAGGGAACGGTCACACCGGGGAGCTGTTTTTT. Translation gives CASSVAGNGHTGELFF.

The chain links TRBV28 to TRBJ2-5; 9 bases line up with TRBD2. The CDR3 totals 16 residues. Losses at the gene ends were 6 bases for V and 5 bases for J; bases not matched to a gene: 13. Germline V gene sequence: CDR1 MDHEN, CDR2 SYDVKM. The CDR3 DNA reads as TGTGCCAGCAGCCAGGGGAGGCTAGCGGGGACCGAGACCCAGTACTTC. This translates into CASSQGRLAGTETQYF.

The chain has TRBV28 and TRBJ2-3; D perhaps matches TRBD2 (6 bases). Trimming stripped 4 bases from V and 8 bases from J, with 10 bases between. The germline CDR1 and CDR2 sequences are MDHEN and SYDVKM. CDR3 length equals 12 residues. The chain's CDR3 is CASSSTRPTQYF. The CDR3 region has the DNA TGTGCCAGCAGTTCGACTAGGCCTACGCAGTATTTT. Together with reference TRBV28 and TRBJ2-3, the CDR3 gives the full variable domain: DVKVTQSSRYLVKRTGEKVFLECVQDMDHENMFWYRQDPGLGLRLIYFSYDVKMKEKGDIPEGYSVSREKKERFSLILESASTNQTSMYLCASSSTRPTQYFGPGTRLTVL.

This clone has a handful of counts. CDR3 amino acids: CASSAAGGRGETQYF. The CDR3 DNA sequence: TGTGCCAGCAGTGCCGCAGGGGGTCGGGGGGAGACCCAGTACTTC. The chain joins TRBV25-1 to TRBJ2-5; D is possibly TRBD1 (7 bases). Germline CDR1 MGHDK, CDR2 SYGVNS. Trimming pared 4 bases from V and 5 bases from J, leaving 17 bases between. CDR3 length equals 15 residues.

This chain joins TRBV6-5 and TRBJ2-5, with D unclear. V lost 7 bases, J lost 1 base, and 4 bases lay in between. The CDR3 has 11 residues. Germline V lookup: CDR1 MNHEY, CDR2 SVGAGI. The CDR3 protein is CASTLQETQYF. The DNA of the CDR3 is TGTGCCAGCACCCTCCAAGAGACCCAGTACTTC.

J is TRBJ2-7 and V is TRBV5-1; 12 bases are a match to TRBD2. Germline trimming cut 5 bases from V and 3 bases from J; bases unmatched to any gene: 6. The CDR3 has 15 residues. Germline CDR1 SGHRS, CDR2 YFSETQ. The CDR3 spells CASRLAGGGFYEQYF. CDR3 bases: TGCGCCAGCAGGCTAGCGGGAGGGGGCTTCTACGAGCAGTACTTC.

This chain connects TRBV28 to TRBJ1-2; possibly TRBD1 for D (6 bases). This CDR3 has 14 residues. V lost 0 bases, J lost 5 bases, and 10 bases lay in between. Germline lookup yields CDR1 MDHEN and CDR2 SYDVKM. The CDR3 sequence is CASSLWDSKYGYTF. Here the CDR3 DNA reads TGTGCCAGCAGTTTATGGGACAGCAAGTATGGCTACACCTTC.